Following are 29 T cell receptor beta chains from one sample sequenced in a study of blood T cell repertoires in COVID-19. Generated by immunoSEQ multiplex PCR, the TCRdb table keeps only in-frame clones and is missing some. Among 200,000 to 250,000 clones listed, roughly 86% were seen once. The sample taken for sequencing was peripheral blood. These receptors were obtained from a woman aged 45-65 years with COVID-19, enrolled during active disease.

The chain employs TRBV24-1 and TRBJ1-2; tentatively, D is TRBD1 (6 bases). Germline CDR1 and CDR2: KGHDR and SFDVKD. Trimming removed 6 bases at V and 7 bases at J, with 11 bases between. The CDR3 is 12 residues long. Here the CDR3 reads CATSRGGSGYTF. The CDR3 nucleotides read TGTGCCACCAGTCGAGGGGGAAGTGGCTACACCTTC.

This clone was seen just once. V gene TRBV5-1 combines with J gene TRBJ2-3; no clear D gene. The V gene's germline CDR1 is SGHRS and CDR2 YFSETQ. The length of the CDR3 is 14 residues. The ends were cut back, 1 base at V and 0 bases at J, with 6 bases in the middle. CDR3 sequence: CASSLQSSTDTQYF. The CDR3 DNA reads as TGCGCCAGCAGCTTGCAGTCTAGCACAGATACGCAGTATTTT.

The chain uses TRBV10-3 and TRBJ1-1; TRBD1 is a possible D gene (6 bases). CDR3 length: 15 residues. Germline V gene sequence: CDR1 ENHRY, CDR2 SYGVKD. The ends were cut back, 0 bases at V and 3 bases at J, with 11 bases in the middle. CDR3 in DNA: TGTGCCATCAGTGAGTCCTGGACAGTCTACACTGAAGCTTTCTTT. It translates to CAISESWTVYTEAFF.

This chain uses TRBV29-1 with TRBJ2-4; a weak D match, TRBD1 (6 bases). The V and J ends lost 1 base and 7 bases respectively, with 11 bases between them. Per germline, CDR1 SQVTM and CDR2 ANQGSEA. This CDR3 spans 13 amino acids. CDR3 sequence: CSVEGTGRNIQYF. CDR3 nucleotides: TGCAGCGTTGAAGGAACAGGGCGGAACATTCAGTACTTC.

The chain has TRBV21-1 and TRBJ2-1; TRBD1 is the table's D call, not checked against the DNA. TRBV21-1 is a pseudogene segment. The CDR3 is 16 residues long. The CDR3 bases are TGTGCCAGCAGCCCCCCGGGACAGATAAGTTACAATGAGCAGTTCTTC. It translates to CASSPPGQISYNEQFF.

The chain employs TRBV5-8 and TRBJ1-5; D call uncertain. CDR3 length: 15 amino acids. V lost 4 bases, J lost 0 bases, and 11 bases lay in between. Germline CDR1 SGHTS, CDR2 YDEGEE. The CDR3 region has the DNA TGTGCCAGCAGCCGGGGAACATATAGCAATCAGCCCCAGCATTTT. It codes for CASSRGTYSNQPQHF. Full variable domain (rest looked up from reference TRBV5-8 and TRBJ1-5): EAGVTQSPTHLIKTRGQQATLRCSPISGHTSVYWYQQALGLGLQFLLWYDEGEERNRGNFPPRFSGRQFPNYSSELNVNALELEDSALYLCASSRGTYSNQPQHFGDGTRLSIL.

This clone was observed at least ten times. The chain combines TRBV9 with TRBJ2-1; 7 bases agree with TRBD1. The CDR3 spans 16 residues. Germline V gene data show CDR1 as SGDLS and CDR2 as YYNGEE. J gave up 4 bases and V 1 base, and 8 bases lay outside the gene matches. CDR3 nucleotides: TGTGCCAGCAGCGTAAGTTTGTCGGGACAGTACAATGAGCAGTTCTTC. Translation: CASSVSLSGQYNEQFF. Full variable domain (outside the CDR3, taken from reference TRBV9 and TRBJ2-1): DSGVTQTPKHLITATGQRVTLRCSPRSGDLSVYWYQQSLDQGLQFLIQYYNGEERAKGNILERFSAQQFPDLHSELNLSSLELGDSALYFCASSVSLSGQYNEQFFGPGTRLTVL.

This chain links TRBV11-2 with TRBJ1-1; no reliable D call. CDR3 length equals 14 residues. V was clipped by 1 base and J by 9 bases, with 15 bases between them. From germline, CDR1 is SGHAT and CDR2 FQNNGV. Written as DNA, the CDR3 is TGTGCCAGCAGCTTAGGAGGGTCGTGGGAGCAAGCTTTCTTT. Translated, it gives CASSLGGSWEQAFF.

This chain uses TRBV4-1 with TRBJ1-6; D is unresolved. The V gene lost 6 bases and the J gene lost 0 bases, with 9 bases spanning the gap. Germline CDR1 reads MGHRA; CDR2 reads YSYEKL. CDR3 length equals 15 residues. This CDR3 is CASSLPGSYNSPLHF. As DNA, the CDR3 is TGCGCCAGCAGTCTCCCCGGCTCCTATAATTCACCCCTCCACTTT.

This chain uses TRBV11-3 with TRBJ2-7; 14 nucleotides align to TRBD2. V lost 2 bases, J lost 3 bases, and 6 bases stayed unmatched. Germline-derived CDR1 and CDR2 are SGHNT and YENEEA. This CDR3 comprises 17 residues. The CDR3 DNA reads as TGTGCCAGCAGCTTAAGACTAGCGGGGGGGCGCGGCTACGAGCAGTACTTC. Encoded protein: CASSLRLAGGRGYEQYF.

The V call is TRBV4-1, the J call TRBJ2-4; 11 positions agree with TRBD1. V shed 4 bases and J 0 bases; nucleotides not matched to a gene: 8. The CDR3 consists of 18 residues. Germline values: CDR1 MGHRA, CDR2 YSYEKL. The DNA for the CDR3 is TGCGCCAGCAGCCCCGGGACAGGGGGTCCTGTAGCCAAAAACATTCAGTACTTC. It yields the protein CASSPGTGGPVAKNIQYF.

This clone was counted only a few times. The chain is built from TRBV5-1 and TRBJ1-2; tentative D call: TRBD1 (6 bases). Germline loops: CDR1 SGHRS, CDR2 YFSETQ. V was trimmed by 3 bases and J by 5 bases, leaving 17 bases between them. The CDR3 has 15 residues. The CDR3 DNA reads as TGCGCCAGCAGCTACCGACAGGTCTTGGGGTATGGCTACACCTTC. Its protein product is CASSYRQVLGYGYTF.

This clone is a singleton in its sample. J is TRBJ2-1 and V is TRBV28, with D unclear. The CDR3 runs to 12 residues. V was cut by 1 base and J by 10 bases, with 8 bases left in between. The V gene's germline CDR1 is MDHEN and CDR2 SYDVKM. The CDR3 bases are TGTGCCAGCAGTTTATCAGGTTGGGAGCAGTTCTTC. Protein product: CASSLSGWEQFF.

This clone has a single count. The chain links TRBV5-6 to TRBJ2-1, with D hard to call. Germline V gives CDR1 SGHDT, CDR2 YYEEEE. Trimming stripped 0 bases from V and 5 bases from J, with 9 bases between. The CDR3 contains 14 residues. Here the CDR3 DNA reads TGTGCCAGCAGCTTGGACGTAACAAACAATGAGCAGTTCTTC. Translation gives CASSLDVTNNEQFF.

The V and J genes are TRBV5-1 and TRBJ1-2; TRBD1 is a possible D gene (5 bases). The CDR3 spans 14 residues. Germline lookup yields CDR1 SGHRS and CDR2 YFSETQ. V gave up 0 bases and J gave up 6 bases, with 12 bases separating them. The CDR3 bases are TGCGCCAGCAGCTTGGAAAGGGGTACGGATGGCTACACCTTC. This translates into CASSLERGTDGYTF.

The chain links TRBV7-2 to TRBJ2-1; the D gene is possibly TRBD1 (8 bases). Deletions cut 5 bases from V and 10 bases from J, with 18 bases between. This CDR3 region has 14 residues. Germline CDR1 SGHTA, CDR2 FQGNSA. DNA for the CDR3: TGTGCCAGCAGCGAGACAAACAGGGGGGGCGAGCAGTTCTTC. Amino acids: CASSETNRGGEQFF.

Only one count was recorded for this clone. Other nucleotide sequences from this sample produce the same CDR3. The chain uses TRBV28 and TRBJ1-1; weak D call: TRBD1 (6 bases). The V and J ends lost 2 bases and 0 bases respectively, with 7 bases between them. The germline V gene has CDR1 MDHEN and CDR2 SYDVKM. The CDR3 is 14 amino acids. CDR3 amino acids: CASSLQGLNTEAFF. The DNA of the CDR3 is TGTGCCAGCAGTTTACAGGGGTTGAACACTGAAGCTTTCTTT.

The chain couples TRBV9 to TRBJ1-4; TRBD1 agrees at 7 bases. Germline V gene lookup returns CDR1 SGDLS and CDR2 YYNGEE. J was trimmed by 5 bases and V by 4 bases; bases with no gene match: 2. This CDR3 has 13 amino acids. This CDR3 reads CASSPRGNEKLFF. The CDR3 DNA is TGTGCCAGCAGCCCCAGGGGGAATGAAAAACTGTTTTTT.

V gene TRBV28 combines with J gene TRBJ1-2, with D possibly TRBD1 on 6 matching bases. Trimming shortened V by 4 bases and J by 5 bases, and 14 bases separated the two germline ends. The CDR3 has 14 residues. Per germline, CDR1 MDHEN and CDR2 SYDVKM. CDR3 sequence reads: CASSSDRPRYGYTF. The CDR3 DNA follows: TGTGCCAGCAGTTCAGACAGGCCACGATATGGCTACACCTTC.

The table lists this clone with a few counts. The chain uses TRBV4-1 and TRBJ1-6, with 11 bases fitting TRBD1. The germline V gene has CDR1 MGHRA and CDR2 YSYEKL. V shed 1 base and J 12 bases; nucleotides not matched to a gene: 5. This CDR3 has 15 residues. The CDR3 DNA reads TGCGCCAGCAGCCAAGGGACAGGGGGCGCGGGACCCCTCCACTTT. This sequence encodes CASSQGTGGAGPLHF.

This clone was recorded a few times. This sequence joins TRBV11-3 and TRBJ2-2; the D gene is possibly TRBD2 (6 bases). There are 13 residues in the CDR3. V dropped 8 bases and J dropped 5 bases, with 12 bases sitting between them. Germline V lookup: CDR1 SGHNT, CDR2 YENEEA. CDR3 sequence (DNA): TGTGCCAGCGGAGGGGCCGTAACCGGGGAGCTGTTTTTT. It encodes CASGGAVTGELFF.

This clone was found a few times. The chain combines TRBV9 with TRBJ1-2, with 9 positions matching TRBD1. This CDR3 has 16 amino acids. Germline assignment: CDR1 SGDLS and CDR2 YYNGEE. J lost 4 bases, V lost 3 bases, and 10 bases had no gene match. The CDR3 bases are TGTGCCAGCAGCGCCATCCCGGGACAGGGTGTCTATGGCTACACCTTC. Translating gives CASSAIPGQGVYGYTF.

The chain is built from TRBV4-1 and TRBJ2-7, with D possibly being TRBD2 (6 bases). The CDR3 contains 15 residues. Germline assignment: CDR1 MGHRA and CDR2 YSYEKL. Trimming removed 1 base from V and 3 bases from J, with 13 bases in between. CDR3 amino acids: CASSQGGASVYEQYF. The CDR3 nucleotides are TGCGCCAGCAGCCAAGGCGGGGCTAGCGTCTACGAGCAGTACTTC.

The rearrangement uses TRBV30 and TRBJ1-6; 7 nucleotides align to TRBD1. V gave up 3 bases and J gave up 7 bases; unmatched junction bases: 3. CDR3 length: 13 residues. The germline V gene encodes CDR1 GTSNPN and CDR2 SVGIG (reference sequence). The CDR3, as DNA: TGTGCCTGGAGAACGGACAGGAATTCACCCCTCCACTTT. It encodes CAWRTDRNSPLHF.

The chain has TRBV2 and TRBJ1-5, with D unresolved. CDR1 and CDR2 (germline): SNHLY, FYNNEI. V lost 7 bases and J 2 bases, leaving 15 bases between the germline ends. The CDR3 has 15 amino acids. In DNA, the CDR3 is TGTGCCAGCAATGAGTGGCCCCAGGGCAATCAGCCCCAGCATTTT. Its translation: CASNEWPQGNQPQHF.

The rearrangement joins TRBV5-1 to TRBJ1-3; D unresolved. The germline CDR1 and CDR2 sequences are SGHRS and YFSETQ. The ends were cut back, 0 bases at V and 0 bases at J, with 10 bases in the middle. The CDR3 contains 16 residues. CDR3 protein: CASSLVAGYSGNTIYF. CDR3 DNA: TGCGCCAGCAGCTTGGTGGCGGGTTACTCTGGAAACACCATATATTTT.

The genes are TRBV25-1 and TRBJ2-7; 8 nucleotides match TRBD1. The CDR3 totals 15 residues. In germline, CDR1 is MGHDK, CDR2 SYGVNS. The junction had 8 bases not matched to a gene; V was cut back by 5 bases and J by 2 bases. In DNA form, the CDR3 reads TGTGCCAGCAGTCGGGGACAGGCTCCTACCTACGAGCAGTACTTC. This sequence encodes CASSRGQAPTYEQYF.

The chain uses TRBV6-5 and TRBJ1-5; 9 bases agree with TRBD1. With 6 bases clipped from V and 1 base from J, the junction kept 4 bases outside the gene matches. Germline CDR1 is MNHEY and CDR2 is SVGAGI. This CDR3 contains 15 residues. CDR3 sequence (DNA): TGTGCCAGCAGACGAACAGGGGGCAGCAATCAGCCCCAGCATTTT. It encodes CASRRTGGSNQPQHF.

This chain uses TRBV28 with TRBJ1-1; D remains ambiguous. V lost 4 bases to trimming and J lost 1 base, with 13 bases between them. The CDR3 has 15 residues. Germline V lookup: CDR1 MDHEN, CDR2 SYDVKM. The CDR3 reads CASSSKWSRNTEAFF. Here the CDR3 DNA reads TGTGCCAGCAGTTCTAAGTGGTCCCGGAACACTGAAGCTTTCTTT.